Below, one T cell receptor (beta chain) is given with its context. What it binds is not known. The junction departs from the called germline gene at one end, perhaps through a read error. The data were obtained in a study of tumor and adjacent non-tumor tissue in lung cancer. The library came from three nested PCR rounds adapted from ARM-PCR protocols. TCRdb fed the multiplex PCR reads into MiXCR, producing one record per CDR3 protein. The sample contains around 79,000 distinct CDR3 sequences, 72% of which appear only once. Whole-study findings and limits: In normal lung, the top 100 clones were significantly more dominant than in tumor.

This CDR3 is 11 amino acids long. In germline, CDR1 is SGHNT, CDR2 YENEEA. RNA was extracted from bulk tissue without any cell sorting. Sequenced material: lung tumor tissue. The sequence came from a middle-aged woman with non-small cell lung cancer. The V call is TRBV11-3, the J call TRBJ2-1; D not certain. The CDR3 coding sequence is TGTACCAGCAGCTTAGATGCAAACCAGTTCTTC. Amino acid sequence: CTSSLDANQFF.